This record looks at one TCR beta chain sequence and its context. The sample originates from a study of blood T cell repertoires in COVID-19. Looking at the study overall: Specimens from acute and convalescent COVID-19 originated in the United States, Italy and Spain. Nucleic acid was either cDNA or gDNA, and it came from T cells, B-cell-depleted T cells, or PBMCs.

Original data processing: Amplification of reference gene primers was used by the study to estimate nucleated cell counts. The table came from immunoSEQ multiplex PCR; TCRdb's copy has only in-frame clones and leaves some out. V and J calls and clone size are copied from that table; D and trimming were computed from the DNA. The data show some 21,000 clones, 75% to 90% seen once. The germline gives CDR1 SGDLS, CDR2 YYNGEE. The CDR3 spans 14 residues. V was pared by 3 bases and J by 3 bases, with 12 bases between. The chain couples TRBV9 to TRBJ2-5, with no clear D. This receptor was obtained from a human donor with acute or convalescent COVID-19. The donor label of this sample is uncertain. Sequencing was carried out using peripheral blood. The CDR3 DNA reads as TGTGCCAGCAGCGATACCTATCGGGAAGAGACCCAGTACTTC. This encodes CASSDTYREETQYF.